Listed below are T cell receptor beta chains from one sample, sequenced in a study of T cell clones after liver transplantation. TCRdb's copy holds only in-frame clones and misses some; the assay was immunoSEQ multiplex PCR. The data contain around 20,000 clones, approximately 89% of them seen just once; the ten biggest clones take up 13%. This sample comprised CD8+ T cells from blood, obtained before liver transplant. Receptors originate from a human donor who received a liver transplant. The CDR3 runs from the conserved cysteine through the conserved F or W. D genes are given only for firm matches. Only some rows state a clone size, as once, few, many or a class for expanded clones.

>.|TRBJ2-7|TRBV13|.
CASSDSGQSSYEQYF
TGTGCCAGCAGCGATAGCGGACAGAGCTCCTACGAGCAGTACTTC
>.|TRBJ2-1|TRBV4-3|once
CASSPSSIPGVKYNEQFF
TGCGCCAGCAGCCCTTCCTCTATCCCGGGAGTTAAGTACAATGAGCAGTTCTTC
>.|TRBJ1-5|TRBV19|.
CASNPQGYGNQPQHF
TGTGCCAGTAACCCACAGGGATACGGCAATCAGCCCCAGCATTTT
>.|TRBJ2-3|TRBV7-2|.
CASSLPGMADTQYF
TGTGCCAGCAGCCTCCCGGGCATGGCGGATACGCAGTATTTT
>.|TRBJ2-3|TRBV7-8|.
CASSSLEGDTQYF
TGTGCCAGCAGCTCCCTGGAGGGAGATACGCAGTATTTT
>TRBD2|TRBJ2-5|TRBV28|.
CASSVTSGRGPKQETQYF
TGTGCCAGCAGTGTGACTAGCGGGAGGGGACCGAAGCAAGAGACCCAGTACTTC
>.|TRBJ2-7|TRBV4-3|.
CASSPSSGRGYEQYF
TGCGCCAGCAGCCCCTCCTCCGGCAGGGGCTACGAGCAGTACTTC
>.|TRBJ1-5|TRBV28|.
CVLLEGYQPQHF
TGTGTTCTCCTTGAGGGATATCAGCCCCAGCATTTT
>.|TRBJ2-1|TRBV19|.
CASSIGHSRNEQFF
TGTGCCAGTAGTATTGGCCACAGTCGAAATGAGCAGTTCTTC
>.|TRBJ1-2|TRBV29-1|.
CSVEGRGDYGYTF
TGCAGCGTTGAGGGCAGAGGTGACTATGGCTACACCTTC
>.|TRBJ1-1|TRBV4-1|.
CASRPTGIPEAFF
TGCGCCAGCAGACCGACGGGGATACCTGAAGCTTTCTTT
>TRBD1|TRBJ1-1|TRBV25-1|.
CASSESGTGLEAFF
TGTGCCAGCAGTGAATCGGGGACAGGGCTTGAAGCTTTCTTT
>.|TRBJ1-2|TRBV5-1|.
CASSLAAETNYGYTF
TGCGCCAGCAGCTTGGCGGCCGAGACTAACTATGGCTACACCTTC
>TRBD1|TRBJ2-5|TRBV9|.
CASSVGTGAETQYF
TGTGCCAGCAGCGTCGGGACAGGGGCTGAGACCCAGTACTTC
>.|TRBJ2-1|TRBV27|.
CASSLGANEQFF
TGTGCCAGCAGTTTGGGTGCGAATGAGCAGTTCTTC
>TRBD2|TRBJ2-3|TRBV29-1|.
CSVLTSGRSTDTQYF
TGCAGCGTTTTGACTAGCGGGAGAAGCACAGATACGCAGTATTTT
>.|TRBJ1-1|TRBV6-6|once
CASSPGMGATEAFF
TGTGCCAGCAGCCCTGGGATGGGCGCGACTGAAGCTTTCTTT
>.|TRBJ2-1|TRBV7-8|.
CASSLDSRTFYNEQFF
TGTGCCAGCAGCTTAGACAGCAGGACTTTTTACAATGAGCAGTTCTTC
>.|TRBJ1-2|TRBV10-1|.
CASSESKAGVGYGYTF
TGCGCCAGCAGTGAGTCAAAGGCAGGGGTGGGTTATGGCTACACCTTC
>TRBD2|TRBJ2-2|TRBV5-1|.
CASRGEGPGELFF
TGCGCCAGCAGAGGGGAGGGGCCCGGGGAGCTGTTTTTT
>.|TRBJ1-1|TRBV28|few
CASNRYTEAFF
TGTGCCAGTAACCGTTACACTGAAGCTTTCTTT
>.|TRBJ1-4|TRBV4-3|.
CASSQDRSKRGEKLFF
TGCGCCAGCAGCCAAGATAGGAGCAAGAGGGGTGAAAAACTGTTTTTT
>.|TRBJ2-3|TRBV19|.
CASSIDGESTDTQYF
TGTGCCAGTAGTATCGACGGGGAAAGCACAGATACGCAGTATTTT
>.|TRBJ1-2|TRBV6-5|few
CASSLGDYGYTF
TGTGCCAGCAGCCTGGGAGACTATGGCTACACCTTC
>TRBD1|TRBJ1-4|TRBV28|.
CASIPGRGLNEKLFF
TGTGCCAGCATCCCCGGAAGGGGGCTAAATGAAAAACTGTTTTTT
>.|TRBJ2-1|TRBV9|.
CASSYYLTPGNEQFF
TGTGCCAGCAGCTATTACTTGACCCCTGGGAATGAGCAGTTCTTC
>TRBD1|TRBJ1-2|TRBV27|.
CASSPGQAPSSYTF
TGTGCCAGCAGTCCCGGACAGGCCCCCTCCTCCTACACCTTC
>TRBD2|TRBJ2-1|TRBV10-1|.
CASSDGAGVNEQFF
TGCGCCAGCAGTGATGGGGCGGGAGTTAATGAGCAGTTCTTC
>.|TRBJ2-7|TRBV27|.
CASSLRSAHEQYF
TGTGCCAGCAGTCTCCGGTCAGCCCACGAGCAGTACTTC
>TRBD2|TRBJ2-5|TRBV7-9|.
CASSWGLAGGVETQYF
TGTGCCAGCAGCTGGGGACTAGCGGGAGGGGTTGAGACCCAGTACTTC
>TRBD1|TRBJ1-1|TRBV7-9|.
CASSPGGQKNTEAFF
TGTGCCAGCAGCCCAGGGGGACAGAAGAACACTGAAGCTTTCTTT
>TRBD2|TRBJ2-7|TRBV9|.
CASSVASSGTLYEQYF
TGTGCCAGCAGCGTAGCTTCCAGCGGGACCTTGTACGAGCAGTACTTC
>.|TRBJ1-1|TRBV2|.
CASSEAPAGRNTEAFF
TGTGCCAGCAGTGAAGCGCCGGCAGGGAGGAACACTGAAGCTTTCTTT
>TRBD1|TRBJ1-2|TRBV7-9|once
CASSFQDRGNAYGYTF
TGTGCCAGCAGCTTCCAAGACAGGGGTAATGCCTATGGCTACACCTTC
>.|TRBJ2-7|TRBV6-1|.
CASAPFGQPAYEQYF
TGTGCCAGCGCCCCTTTTGGACAGCCAGCCTACGAGCAGTACTTC
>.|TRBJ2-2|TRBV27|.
CASRILETGELFF
TGTGCCAGCAGAATATTGGAAACCGGGGAGCTGTTTTTT
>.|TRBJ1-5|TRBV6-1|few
CASSDSKPQHF
TGTGCCAGCAGTGACAGCAAGCCCCAGCATTTT
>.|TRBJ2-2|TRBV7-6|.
CASSLEGNRIIAGELFF
TGTGCCAGCAGCTTAGAAGGCAATAGAATAATAGCCGGGGAGCTGTTTTTT
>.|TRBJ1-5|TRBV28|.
CASSNQGWGNQPQHF
TGTGCCAGCAGTAACCAGGGGTGGGGGAATCAGCCCCAGCATTTT
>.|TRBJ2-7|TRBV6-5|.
CASQRQGWDEQYF
TGTGCCTCCCAAAGGCAAGGGTGGGACGAGCAGTACTTC
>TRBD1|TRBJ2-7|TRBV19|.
CASRATGAGEQYF
TGTGCCAGTAGAGCGACAGGGGCAGGCGAGCAGTACTTC